Presented here are 11 T cell receptor beta chains from one specimen sequenced in a study of T cells after posttransplantation cyclophosphamide. TCRdb's copy holds only in-frame clones and misses some; the assay was immunoSEQ multiplex PCR. The sample contains about 6,700 clones, about four fifths of which appear only once. Treatment was busulfan-fludarabine conditioning, a marrow graft, and cyclophosphamide on days +3 and +4. This specimen was PBMCs, taken after allogeneic stem cell transplant with posttransplant cyclophosphamide. Receptors originate from a female patient aged 50-65 years who received an allogeneic stem cell transplant from a related donor, was CMV-positive, and had no GVHD. Some T cells may trace back to the graft donor.

This chain joins TRBV5-6 and TRBJ1-4; TRBD1 aligns across 7 bases. Germline CDR1 SGHDT, CDR2 YYEEEE. Losses at the gene ends were 2 bases for V and 3 bases for J; bases not matched to a gene: 7. This CDR3 is 16 amino acids long. In nucleotides, the CDR3 is TGTGCCAGCAGCTTACGCCGACAGGGCTCTAATGAAAAACTGTTTTTT. Translating it yields CASSLRRQGSNEKLFF.

V is TRBV29-1 and J is TRBJ2-5, with D possibly being TRBD2 (5 bases). The CDR3 consists of 15 residues. Trimming cost V 3 bases and J 0 bases, with 14 bases left between them. Germline V lookup: CDR1 SQVTM, CDR2 ANQGSEA. CDR3 sequence reads: CSVDSLRRNQETQYF. The CDR3, as DNA: TGCAGCGTTGACTCCCTGAGGAGGAACCAAGAGACCCAGTACTTC.

V and J are TRBV5-1 and TRBJ1-5; D remains unclear. CDR1 and CDR2 (germline): SGHRS, YFSETQ. The CDR3 contains 14 residues. V was pared by 1 base and J by 8 bases, with 13 bases between. The chain's CDR3 is CASSLNNPGEPQHF. CDR3 DNA sequence: TGCGCCAGCAGCTTGAACAATCCTGGAGAGCCCCAGCATTTT.

V gene TRBV28 combines with J gene TRBJ2-3; 9 bases are a match to TRBD1. Germline-derived CDR1 and CDR2 are MDHEN and SYDVKM. The CDR3 has 15 amino acids. J was trimmed by 2 bases and V by 4 bases; bases with no gene match: 4. The CDR3 sequence: CASSSGTGYTDTQYF. The CDR3 DNA is TGTGCCAGCAGTTCCGGGACAGGGTACACAGATACGCAGTATTTT.

This rearrangement joins TRBV9 to TRBJ2-5, with 8 nucleotides matching TRBD2. Matching the DNA end better, TRBJ2-7 makes the J call doubtful. This CDR3 has 15 residues. From germline, CDR1 is SGDLS and CDR2 YYNGEE. CDR3 coding DNA: TGTGCCAGCAGCGGTAGCGGGGATGGGTCCTACGAGCAGTACTTC. This sequence encodes CASSGSGDGSYEQYF.

This chain uses TRBV5-6 with TRBJ2-1; 14 nucleotides line up with TRBD2. Germline CDR1 SGHDT, CDR2 YYEEEE. Unmatched junction bases numbered 6, after V lost 0 bases and J lost 10 bases. The CDR3 runs 16 residues. The chain's CDR3 is CASSLGGLAGVREQFF. For the CDR3, the DNA is TGTGCCAGCAGCTTGGGGGGACTAGCGGGAGTAAGGGAGCAGTTCTTC. Full variable domain (missing parts from reference TRBV5-6 and TRBJ2-1): DAGVTQSPTHLIKTRGQQVTLRCSPKSGHDTVSWYQQALGQGPQFIFQYYEEEERQRGNFPDRFSGHQFPNYSSELNVNALLLGDSALYLCASSLGGLAGVREQFFGPGTRLTVL.

The J gene is TRBJ1-1, the V gene TRBV19; D might be TRBD1 (5 bases). V lost 4 bases and J lost 2, with 11 bases in between. The CDR3 loop spans 14 amino acids. Germline assignment: CDR1 LNHDA and CDR2 SQIVND (reference sequence). The CDR3 bases are TGTGCCAGTAGTAGTGGGGGGTTCAACACTGAAGCTTTCTTT. Its translation is CASSSGGFNTEAFF.

This chain joins TRBV25-1 and TRBJ1-6; no clear D gene. Per germline, CDR1 MGHDK and CDR2 SYGVNS. Trimming shortened V by 4 bases and J by 0 bases, and 7 bases separated the two germline ends. This CDR3 is built from 15 residues. CDR3 sequence: CASSGSSSYNSPLHF. For the CDR3, the DNA is TGTGCCAGCAGTGGTAGCAGCTCCTATAATTCACCCCTCCACTTT. The whole variable domain, remainder taken from reference TRBV25-1 and TRBJ1-6, is EADIYQTPRYLVIGTGKKITLECSQTMGHDKMYWYQQDPGMELHLIHYSYGVNSTEKGDLSSESTVSRIRTEHFPLTLESARPSHTSQYLCASSGSSSYNSPLHFGNGTRLTVT.

A single count supports this clone. V is TRBV2 and J is TRBJ2-7; 8 bases line up with TRBD1. Germline CDR1 SNHLY, CDR2 FYNNEI. V was clipped by 0 bases and J by 4 bases; unmatched bases: 11. The length of the CDR3 is 17 residues. The CDR3 spells CASSEAQGRGLSYEQYF. As DNA, the CDR3 is TGTGCCAGCAGTGAAGCGCAGGGCAGGGGGCTTAGTTACGAGCAGTACTTC. The variable domain in full, completed from reference TRBV2 and TRBJ2-7, reads EPEVTQTPSHQVTQMGQEVILRCVPISNHLYFYWYRQILGQKVEFLVSFYNNEISEKSEIFDDQFSVERPDGSNFTLKIRSTKLEDSAMYFCASSEAQGRGLSYEQYFGPGTRLTVT.

This clone is a singleton in its sample. The genes are TRBV18 and TRBJ1-2; 8 nucleotides agree with TRBD1. The ends lost 4 bases at V and 7 bases at J; junction bases unmatched: 11. The CDR3 is 15 amino acids. In germline, CDR1 is KGHSH, CDR2 LQKENI. The CDR3 region has the DNA TGTGCCAGCTCACAAGGGACAGGCGAGGCTTTTGGCTACACCTTC. This encodes CASSQGTGEAFGYTF. The variable domain in full, with the rest retrieved from reference TRBV18 and TRBJ1-2, is NAGVMQNPRHLVRRRGQEARLRCSPMKGHSHVYWYRQLPEEGLKFMVYLQKENIIDESGMPKERFSAEFPKEGPSILRIQQVVRGDSAAYFCASSQGTGEAFGYTFGSGTRLTVV.

This chain links TRBV4-1 with TRBJ1-5; 8 bases are a match to TRBD1. Per the germline V gene, CDR1 is MGHRA and CDR2 is YSYEKL. Losses at the gene ends were 1 base for V and 4 bases for J; bases not matched to a gene: 3. The CDR3 spans 15 residues. The CDR3, as DNA: TGCGCCAGCAGCCAAGCGACAGGGGAAAATCAGCCCCAGCATTTT. Its translation is CASSQATGENQPQHF.